This TCR beta chain stems from a study of cytomegalovirus exposure and HLA in healthy donors. Findings and caveats of the study: Most TCR sequences proved rare, with some public TCRs found in many donors. Overall, around 160 TCR beta chains were annotated as cytomegalovirus-associated. In vitro data verified a few CMV-associated chains as specific for CMV antigens.

The donors were in the approximately 120-subject validation cohort, distinct from the approximately 700-subject first cohort. This CDR3 is built from 13 residues. Germline values: CDR1 MNHEY, CDR2 SMNVEV (reference sequence). Trimming stripped 4 bases from V and 2 bases from J, with 8 bases between. Here immunoSEQ multiplex PCR was the method, and the copy in TCRdb shows in-frame clones only, minus some. Of around 150,000 clones in the sample, around nine tenths were seen once. Details on this clone: As yet, its antigen is unknown.

The specimen was PBMCs. The chain links TRBV27 to TRBJ2-5; D remains ambiguous. This clonotype was obtained from a man between 18 and 29 years old in good health and CMV-seropositive. The DNA of the CDR3 is TGTGCCAGCAGTTCGGAGTTTCAAGAGACCCAGTACTTC. It codes for CASSSEFQETQYF.